The clone carrying this T cell receptor beta chain occurred a few times. Its target is unknown. Per germline, CDR1 SSHAT and CDR2 FNYEAQ (reference sequence). The germline V and J ends were trimmed by 5 bases and 2 bases, with 9 bases remaining between them. The CDR3 totals 13 residues. These data originate in a study of identical twins. A universal primer site was created by template switching, with the cDNA bearing unique molecular identifiers. Each CDR3 protein is one row after TCRdb ran MiXCR on the 5' RACE reads. This sample has about 900,000 distinct CDR3 sequences; over 9% occur once, and the top ten carry around 1.5%. Study outcomes and limitations: A cross-sectional statistical analysis, not follow-up of the same donors, supported the conclusions. In zero-insertion analyses, partial confounding could arise from invariant MAIT and iNKT cells. The study found that models underestimated out-of-frame TCR alpha sharing in monozygotic twins.

These sequences were also reported in another study, on yellow fever vaccine responses in identical twins.

Specimen: PBMCs. The rearrangement joins TRBV7-7 to TRBJ2-5, with no clear D. The origin of this receptor is a woman under 30 in good health. The CDR3 coding sequence is TGTGCCAGCAGCCATGTATTACAAGAGACCCAGTACTTC. Translation gives CASSHVLQETQYF.